This passage covers 3 T cell receptor beta chains from one sample sequenced in a study of T cell responses to AZD1222 COVID-19 vaccine. Sequencing used immunoSEQ multiplex PCR; TCRdb keeps in-frame clones, though not all of them. The sample contains 95,000 to 100,000 clones, approximately 90% of which appear only once. The source was peripheral blood, collected on day 0 of AZD1222 vaccination. Source of these receptors: an adult in good health.

The table lists this clone with a few counts. This chain uses TRBV19 with TRBJ1-1; D possibly corresponds to TRBD1 (6 bases). The V gene lost 4 bases and the J gene lost 3 bases, with 6 bases spanning the gap. The V gene's germline CDR1 is LNHDA and CDR2 SQIVND (reference sequence). The CDR3 consists of 12 residues. The CDR3 is CASSNRDTEAFF. The CDR3 nucleotides are TGTGCCAGTAGTAACAGGGACACTGAAGCTTTCTTT.

This chain links TRBV29-1 with TRBJ2-3; tentatively, D is TRBD2 (6 bases). The germline gives CDR1 SQVTM, CDR2 ANQGSEA. V lost 7 bases to trimming and J lost 5 bases, with 16 bases between them. The CDR3 runs to 13 residues. The CDR3 DNA reads TGCAGCGGGATAGCGGTACAAGAAGATACGCAGTATTTT. Residues: CSGIAVQEDTQYF.

The V gene is TRBV5-8, the J gene TRBJ1-2, with D unclear. V was pared by 1 base and J by 4 bases, with 11 bases between. The CDR3 length is 14 residues. Germline assignment: CDR1 SGHTS and CDR2 YDEGEE. The CDR3 DNA follows: TGTGCCAGCAGCTTGAAGAGGCGGCCCTATGGCTACACCTTC. Translation: CASSLKRRPYGYTF.